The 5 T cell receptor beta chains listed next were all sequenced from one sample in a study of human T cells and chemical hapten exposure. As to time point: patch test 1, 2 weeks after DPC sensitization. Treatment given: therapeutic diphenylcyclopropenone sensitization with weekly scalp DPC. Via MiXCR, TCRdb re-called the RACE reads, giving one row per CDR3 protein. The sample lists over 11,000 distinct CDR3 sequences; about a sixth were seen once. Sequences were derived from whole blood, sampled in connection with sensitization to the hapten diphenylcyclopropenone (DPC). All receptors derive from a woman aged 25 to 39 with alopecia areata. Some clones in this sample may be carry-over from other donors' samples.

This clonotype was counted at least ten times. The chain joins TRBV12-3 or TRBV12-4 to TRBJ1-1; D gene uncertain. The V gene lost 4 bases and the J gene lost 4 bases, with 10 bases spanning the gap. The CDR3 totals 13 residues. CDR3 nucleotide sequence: TGTGCCAGCAGTTCATCGGCAAGCACTGAAGCTTTCTTT. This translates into CASSSSASTEAFF.

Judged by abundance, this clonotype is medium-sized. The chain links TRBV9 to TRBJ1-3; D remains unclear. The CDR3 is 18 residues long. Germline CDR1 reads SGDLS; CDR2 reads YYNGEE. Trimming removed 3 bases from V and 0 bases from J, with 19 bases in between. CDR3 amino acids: CASSDQPGRPLSGNTIYF. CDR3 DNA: TGTGCCAGCAGCGATCAACCTGGACGGCCTCTCTCTGGAAACACCATATATTTT. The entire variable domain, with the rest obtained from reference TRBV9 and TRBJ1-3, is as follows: DSGVTQTPKHLITATGQRVTLRCSPRSGDLSVYWYQQSLDQGLQFLIQYYNGEERAKGNILERFSAQQFPDLHSELNLSSLELGDSALYFCASSDQPGRPLSGNTIYFGEGSWLTVV.

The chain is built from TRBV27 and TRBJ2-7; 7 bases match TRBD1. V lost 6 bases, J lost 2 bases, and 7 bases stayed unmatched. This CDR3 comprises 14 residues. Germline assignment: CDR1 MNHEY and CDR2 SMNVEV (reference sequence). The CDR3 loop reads CASSTTGQPYEQYV. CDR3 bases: TGTGCCAGCAGCACAACGGGACAGCCCTACGAGCAGTACGTC.

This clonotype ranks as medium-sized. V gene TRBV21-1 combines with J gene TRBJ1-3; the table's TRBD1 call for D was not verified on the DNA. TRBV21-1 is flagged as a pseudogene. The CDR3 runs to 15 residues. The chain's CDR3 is CASSKGRGTGNTIYF. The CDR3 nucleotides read TGTGCCAGCAGCAAGGGTAGGGGAACTGGAAACACCATATATTTT.

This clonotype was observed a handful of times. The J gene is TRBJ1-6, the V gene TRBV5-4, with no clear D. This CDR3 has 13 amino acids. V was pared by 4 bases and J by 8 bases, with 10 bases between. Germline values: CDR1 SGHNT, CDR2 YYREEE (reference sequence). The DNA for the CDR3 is TGTGCCAGCAGCCTCTCTTGGGATTCACCCCTCCACTTT. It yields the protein CASSLSWDSPLHF.